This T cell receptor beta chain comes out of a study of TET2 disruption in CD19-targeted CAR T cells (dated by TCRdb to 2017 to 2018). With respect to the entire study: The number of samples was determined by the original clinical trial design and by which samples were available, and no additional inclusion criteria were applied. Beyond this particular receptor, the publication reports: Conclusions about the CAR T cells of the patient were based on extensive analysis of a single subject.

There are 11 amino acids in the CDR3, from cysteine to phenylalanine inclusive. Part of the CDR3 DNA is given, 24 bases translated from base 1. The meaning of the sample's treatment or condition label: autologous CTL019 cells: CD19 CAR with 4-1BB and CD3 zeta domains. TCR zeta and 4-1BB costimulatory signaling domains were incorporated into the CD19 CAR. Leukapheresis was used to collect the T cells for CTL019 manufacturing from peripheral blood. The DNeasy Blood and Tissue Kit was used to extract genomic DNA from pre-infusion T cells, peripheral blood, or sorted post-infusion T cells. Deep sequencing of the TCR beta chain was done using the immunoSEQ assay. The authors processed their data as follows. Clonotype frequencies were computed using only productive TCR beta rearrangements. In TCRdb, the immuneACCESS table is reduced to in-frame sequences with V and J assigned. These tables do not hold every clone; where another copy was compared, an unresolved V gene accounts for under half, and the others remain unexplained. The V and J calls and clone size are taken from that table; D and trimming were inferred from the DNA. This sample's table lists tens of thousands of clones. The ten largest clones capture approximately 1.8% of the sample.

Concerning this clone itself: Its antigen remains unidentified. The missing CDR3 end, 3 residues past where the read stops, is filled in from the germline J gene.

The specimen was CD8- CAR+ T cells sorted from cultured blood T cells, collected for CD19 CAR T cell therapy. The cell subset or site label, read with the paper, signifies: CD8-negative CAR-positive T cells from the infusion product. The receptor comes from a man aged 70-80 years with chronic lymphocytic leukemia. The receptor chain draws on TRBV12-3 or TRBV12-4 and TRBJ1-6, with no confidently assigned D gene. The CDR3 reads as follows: CASSKTGALHF. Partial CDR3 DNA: TGTGCCAGCAGTAAAACCGGGGCC.